Given below is one T cell receptor beta chain in context. This clonotype occurred a few times. What this receptor recognizes is not known. No base quality information exists; no much larger clone differs at one position. This sample is drawn from a study of CD8 T cells in ankylosing spondylitis (dated by TCRdb to about 2017). Looking at the study overall: The study set out to find disease-linked TCR variants by profiling T cell receptor beta repertoires in ankylosing spondylitis patients and healthy donors. The whole study cohort included 108 healthy donors and about two dozen ankylosing spondylitis patients. Peripheral blood samples were taken, and synovial fluid was additionally collected from ankylosing spondylitis patients. What the research found in general, with its limitations: The disease-linked clones showed a CD8+ phenotype and occurred at relatively low frequencies in peripheral blood. A TCR beta motif made up of several highly homologous amino acid variants appeared to be characteristic of blood from ankylosing spondylitis patients. Some of the motif variants had been reported before in the synovial fluid and blood of reactive arthritis patients, a finding that suggests common disease-initiation mechanisms. The disease-linked clones were reported to be significantly enriched in matched synovial fluid samples from ankylosing spondylitis patients.

V drops 9 bases and J drops 3 bases, leaving 11 bases in between. Inclusive of the bounding cysteine and phenylalanine, the CDR3 is 13 residues long. Kept here is only the CDR3 DNA, which spans 39 bases and is read in frame from base 1. Via the germline V gene, CDR1 is KGHDR and CDR2 SFDVKD. Sequenced using an Illumina HiSeq 2500. Quantitative 5'-RACE with molecular barcodes was the method used to prepare the TCR beta libraries. Per the original workflow: A new computational method based on a probabilistic model of VDJ rearrangement was used to identify disease-linked TCR variants. The public reads were run again by TCRdb, first through fastp at Q25 and then through MiXCR, and only productive beta chains were kept. Rows with one shared CDR3 protein collapse into an entry with the most common genes and DNA. TCRdb, not the authors, supplied the V and J calls. Recorded for this sample are about 360,000 distinct CDR3 sequences; more than 20% of them occurred a single time. Jointly, the top ten make up about an eighth of the sample.

This clonotype was obtained from a male donor with ankylosing spondylitis or in good health (not recorded which). The sample was blood, either unsorted or a sorted T cell fraction (not recorded which). The rearranged chain carries TRBV24-1 and TRBJ1-5; the D gene is perhaps TRBD1, from 5 matching bases. The CDR3 protein: CATRAGINQPQHF. In nucleotides, the sequence is TGTGCCACCCGGGCAGGGATCAATCAGCCCCAGCATTTT.